Listed below are T cell receptor beta chains from one sample, sequenced in a study of blood T cell repertoires in COVID-19. This table comes from immunoSEQ multiplex PCR, and its TCRdb copy is limited to in-frame clones, with some not included. The sample has 80,000 to 95,000 clones; under 90% are singletons. Sequenced sample: peripheral blood. The source is an elderly man with acute or convalescent COVID-19. Both conserved end residues are part of each CDR3. A D gene is named only where the DNA matches it firmly. Some rows have no size entry. The others give once, few or many, or a class for an expanded clone.

j_call: TRBJ2-1
d_call: TRBD2
v_call: TRBV6-5
clone_size: .
cdr3_nt: TGTGCCAGCAGTAGGGGACTAGCGGGAGGTGAGCAGTTCTTC
cdr3_aa: CASSRGLAGGEQFF

j_call: TRBJ2-7
d_call: .
v_call: TRBV19
clone_size: .
cdr3_nt: TGTGCCAGTAGTATTAGCCGAAGCGTGGCCTACGAGCAGTACTTC
cdr3_aa: CASSISRSVAYEQYF

j_call: TRBJ2-7
d_call: TRBD2
v_call: TRBV7-2
clone_size: .
cdr3_nt: TGTGCCAGCAGCCTGGGACTAGCGGGACAGGGCGAGCAGTACTTC
cdr3_aa: CASSLGLAGQGEQYF

j_call: TRBJ2-4
d_call: .
v_call: TRBV28
clone_size: once
cdr3_nt: TGTGCCAGCAGTTCCCCCCGACAGGACCGGAACATTCAGTACTTC
cdr3_aa: CASSSPRQDRNIQYF

j_call: TRBJ2-3
d_call: .
v_call: TRBV5-4
clone_size: .
cdr3_nt: TGTGCCAGCAGCTTGAGGGCTGGAGGGGCCGGCACAGATACGCAGTATTTT
cdr3_aa: CASSLRAGGAGTDTQYF

j_call: TRBJ2-5
d_call: TRBD1
v_call: TRBV19
clone_size: .
cdr3_nt: TGTGCCAGTAGCCGAAACAGGGGCGCAGGAGAGACCCAGTACTTC
cdr3_aa: CASSRNRGAGETQYF

j_call: TRBJ1-1
d_call: .
v_call: TRBV4-1
clone_size: .
cdr3_nt: TGCGCCAGCAGCCAAGAGGCAGGGCGAAGAACTGAAGCTTTCTTT
cdr3_aa: CASSQEAGRRTEAFF

j_call: TRBJ1-2
d_call: .
v_call: TRBV2
clone_size: .
cdr3_nt: TGTGCCAGCAGCCGGATCACAGAGTACTATGGCTACACCTTC
cdr3_aa: CASSRITEYYGYTF

j_call: TRBJ2-7
d_call: TRBD1
v_call: TRBV5-1
clone_size: .
cdr3_nt: TGCGCCAGCAGCTTGGCTCAGGGGGTGGGCTACGAGCAGTACTTC
cdr3_aa: CASSLAQGVGYEQYF

j_call: TRBJ2-7
d_call: .
v_call: TRBV29-1
clone_size: .
cdr3_nt: TGCAGCGTTGTAGTCCGGGAAGGGTACGAGCAGTACTTC
cdr3_aa: CSVVVREGYEQYF

j_call: TRBJ2-1
d_call: .
v_call: TRBV18
clone_size: once
cdr3_nt: TGTGCCAGCTCACTCGGGGCGGGACGAGACAATGAGCAGTTCTTC
cdr3_aa: CASSLGAGRDNEQFF

j_call: TRBJ1-5
d_call: TRBD1
v_call: TRBV19
clone_size: .
cdr3_nt: TGTGCCAGTAGTCCTGACGACAGGGGAGTAATTCGGAATCAGCCCCAGCATTTT
cdr3_aa: CASSPDDRGVIRNQPQHF

j_call: TRBJ2-3
d_call: TRBD2
v_call: TRBV28
clone_size: .
cdr3_nt: TGTGCCAGCAGTTTATCGGGAGCGGGACGCACAGATACGCAGTATTTT
cdr3_aa: CASSLSGAGRTDTQYF

j_call: TRBJ2-7
d_call: .
v_call: TRBV7-8
clone_size: .
cdr3_nt: TGTGCCAGCAGCTTAGGGACACTCCCTCCTACGGAGCAGTACTTC
cdr3_aa: CASSLGTLPPTEQYF

j_call: TRBJ2-1
d_call: .
v_call: TRBV27
clone_size: once
cdr3_nt: TGTGCCAGCAGTTCCCCTGAAGGGGGACCCTACAATGAGCAGTTCTTC
cdr3_aa: CASSSPEGGPYNEQFF

j_call: TRBJ2-2
d_call: .
v_call: TRBV10-1
clone_size: .
cdr3_nt: TGCGCCAGCAGTGAGTCTAGCGGAGCCACCGGGGAGCTGTTTTTT
cdr3_aa: CASSESSGATGELFF